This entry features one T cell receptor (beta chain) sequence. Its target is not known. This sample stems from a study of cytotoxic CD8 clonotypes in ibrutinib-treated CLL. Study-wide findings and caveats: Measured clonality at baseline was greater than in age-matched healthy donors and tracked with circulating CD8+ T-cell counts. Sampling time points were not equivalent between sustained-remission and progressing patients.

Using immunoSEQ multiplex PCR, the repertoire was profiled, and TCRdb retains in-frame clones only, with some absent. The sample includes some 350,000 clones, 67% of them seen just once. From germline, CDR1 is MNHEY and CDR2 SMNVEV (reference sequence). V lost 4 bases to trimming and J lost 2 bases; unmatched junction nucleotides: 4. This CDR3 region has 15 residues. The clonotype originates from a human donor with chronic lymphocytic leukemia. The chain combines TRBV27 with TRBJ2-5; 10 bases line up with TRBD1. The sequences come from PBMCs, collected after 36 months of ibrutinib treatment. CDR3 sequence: CASSSDRGAQETQYF. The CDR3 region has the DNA TGTGCCAGCAGTTCGGACAGGGGGGCTCAAGAGACCCAGTACTTC.